What follows are 11 T cell receptor beta chains derived from one specimen sequenced in a study of blood T cell repertoires in COVID-19. The data were produced by immunoSEQ multiplex PCR, yet TCRdb's version contains in-frame clones alone and is incomplete. The sample records 190,000 or so clones, approximately 80% being singletons. Input material: peripheral blood. All receptors derive from a man in his fifties or sixties with COVID-19, enrolled during active disease.

The V call is TRBV2, the J call TRBJ1-1, with D possibly TRBD1 on 5 matching bases. This CDR3 region has 13 residues. Germline loops: CDR1 SNHLY, CDR2 FYNNEI. V lost 6 bases to trimming and J lost 1 base, with 9 bases between them. The CDR3 DNA reads TGTGCCAGCAGACAGGATAAGAACACTGAAGCTTTCTTT. Encoded protein: CASRQDKNTEAFF.

The chain uses TRBV28 and TRBJ1-6, with TRBD1 as a possible D gene (5 bases). The CDR3 consists of 14 residues. V shed 5 bases and J shed 7 bases, with 12 bases lying between them. Germline V lookup: CDR1 MDHEN, CDR2 SYDVKM. The CDR3 protein is CASSQTETNSPLHF. The CDR3 nucleotides read TGTGCCAGCAGTCAGACAGAGACCAATTCACCCCTCCACTTT. The full variable domain, completed using reference TRBV28 and TRBJ1-6, is DVKVTQSSRYLVKRTGEKVFLECVQDMDHENMFWYRQDPGLGLRLIYFSYDVKMKEKGDIPEGYSVSREKKERFSLILESASTNQTSMYLCASSQTETNSPLHFGNGTRLTVT.

The chain employs TRBV19 and TRBJ1-6; weak D call: TRBD1 (6 bases). V was trimmed by 0 bases and J by 6 bases, leaving 9 bases between them. The CDR3 consists of 15 residues. Per germline, CDR1 LNHDA and CDR2 SQIVND (reference sequence). The chain's CDR3 is CASSIDPRGNSPLHF. The CDR3 nucleotides read TGTGCCAGTAGTATAGATCCCAGGGGTAATTCACCCCTCCACTTT.

The DNA for the CDR3 is TGTGCCAGTAGTCCTACCCCGCTGGACTATGGCTACACCTTC. Protein product: CASSPTPLDYGYTF. The genes are TRBV19 and TRBJ1-2; D uncertain. This CDR3 is built from 14 residues. The germline gives CDR1 LNHDA, CDR2 SQIVND (reference sequence). V was pared by 5 bases and J by 3 bases, with 13 bases between.

The J gene is TRBJ2-2, the V gene TRBV5-1, with D possibly TRBD1 on 6 matching bases. Germline values: CDR1 SGHRS, CDR2 YFSETQ. The CDR3 covers 17 residues. The V gene lost 1 base and the J gene lost 0 bases, with 13 bases spanning the gap. The CDR3 is CASSLPGHRSNTGELFF. CDR3 bases: TGCGCCAGCAGCTTGCCGGGACACAGATCGAACACCGGGGAGCTGTTTTTT.

The chain recombines TRBV2 with TRBJ1-1; 9 bases line up with TRBD1. Germline CDR1 reads SNHLY; CDR2 reads FYNNEI. The CDR3 runs to 16 residues. Trimming cost V 3 bases and J 1 base; bases outside gene matches: 6. In DNA form, the CDR3 reads TGTGCCAGCAGTGATGTTCGGACAGGGGCGAACACTGAAGCTTTCTTT. Residues: CASSDVRTGANTEAFF.

V gene TRBV6-5 combines with J gene TRBJ1-1; 7 bases fit TRBD1. The junction had 12 bases not matched to a gene; V was cut back by 8 bases and J by 6 bases. Germline CDR1 reads MNHEY; CDR2 reads SVGAGI. This CDR3 is built from 14 residues. The CDR3 sequence is CASRTGLRTPEAFF. The CDR3 DNA is TGTGCCAGCCGGACAGGACTGCGAACGCCTGAAGCTTTCTTT.

This clone was seen only once. The chain recombines TRBV6-5 with TRBJ1-3; TRBD1 aligns across 7 bases. The CDR3 loop spans 16 amino acids. After removal of 0 bases from V and 3 bases from J, the junction contained 5 bases not matched to a gene. Germline V gives CDR1 MNHEY, CDR2 SVGAGI. CDR3 in amino acids: CASSYSGQANGNTIYF. The CDR3 region has the DNA TGTGCCAGCAGTTACTCTGGACAGGCGAATGGAAACACCATATATTTT.

The chain carries TRBV19 and TRBJ2-7, with D unclear. The CDR3 totals 13 residues. CDR1 and CDR2 (germline): LNHDA, SQIVND (reference sequence). V lost 6 bases and J 3 bases, leaving 12 bases between the germline ends. The CDR3: CASRSTEFYEQYF. The CDR3 DNA is TGTGCCAGTAGGTCCACTGAATTCTACGAGCAGTACTTC. Full variable domain (rest looked up from reference TRBV19 and TRBJ2-7): DGGITQSPKYLFRKEGQNVTLSCEQNLNHDAMYWYRQDPGQGLRLIYYSQIVNDFQKGDIAEGYSVSREKKESFPLTVTSAQKNPTAFYLCASRSTEFYEQYFGPGTRLTVT.

The genes are TRBV7-9 and TRBJ1-3; 9 nucleotides agree with TRBD1. This CDR3 contains 15 residues. V dropped 5 bases and J dropped 6; count of bases not matched to a gene: 8. Germline CDR1 and CDR2: SEHNR and FQNEAQ (reference sequence). The CDR3 DNA reads TGTGCCAGCAGCCAAACGACAGGGGGGTCAAACACCATATATTTT. Translation gives CASSQTTGGSNTIYF.

The chain employs TRBV19 and TRBJ2-1, with 7 bases matching TRBD2. The V gene end was trimmed by 9 bases and the J gene end by 7 bases; junction bases not matched to a gene: 0. Per germline, CDR1 LNHDA and CDR2 SQIVND (reference sequence). This CDR3 has 10 residues. CDR3 DNA: TGTGCCAGCGGGGGGAATGAGCAGTTCTTC. Its translation: CASGGNEQFF. The full variable domain, completed using reference TRBV19 and TRBJ2-1, is DGGITQSPKYLFRKEGQNVTLSCEQNLNHDAMYWYRQDPGQGLRLIYYSQIVNDFQKGDIAEGYSVSREKKESFPLTVTSAQKNPTAFYLCASGGNEQFFGPGTRLTVL.